This TCR beta chain was profiled in a study of blood T cell repertoires in COVID-19. Study context: Material from acute and convalescent COVID-19 was sourced from the United States, Italy and Spain. T cells, B-cell-depleted T cells, or PBMCs supplied cDNA or gDNA.

In the authors' methods: Scientists estimated how many nucleated cells there were by amplifying reference gene primers. TCRdb's copy holds only in-frame clones and misses some; the assay was immunoSEQ multiplex PCR. V, J and clone size derive from that table, while D and trimming were established from the DNA sequence. This sample has about 140,000 clones, with approximately 80% found just once. This CDR3 contains 17 residues. V gave up 4 bases and J gave up 4 bases; unmatched junction bases: 11. Germline V CDR1 and CDR2: MGHRA, YSYEKL. The V gene is TRBV4-1, the J gene TRBJ1-3; 9 bases align to TRBD1. The sequenced sample consisted of peripheral blood. The clonotype originates from a man between 60 and 75 years old with active or convalescent COVID-19. CDR3 in amino acids: CASSLAPQGASGNTIYF. In DNA, the CDR3 is TGCGCCAGCAGCCTGGCACCACAGGGGGCCTCAGGAAACACCATATATTTT.